The 2 T cell receptor beta chains presented below share a single source sample, sequenced in a study of T cell responses to AZD1222 COVID-19 vaccine. Profiling relied on immunoSEQ multiplex PCR, and the TCRdb table lists in-frame clones only, not all of them. The repertoire includes more than 95,000 clones, roughly 90% of them detected once, and 4% to 4.5% sits in the top ten. The source material was peripheral blood, sampled on day 0 of AZD1222 vaccination. Receptor source: an adult in good health.

The chain uses TRBV3-1 (or the pseudogene TRBV3-2) and TRBJ2-7, with 7 bases matching TRBD1. J lost 3 bases, V lost 4 bases, and 6 bases had no gene match. The germline V gene has CDR1 LGHDT and CDR2 YNNKEL (reference sequence). CDR3 length: 14 amino acids. DNA for the CDR3: TGTGCCAGCAGCCGAGAACAGGGGAGCTACGAGCAGTACTTC. Its translation: CASSREQGSYEQYF.

The gene calls are TRBV10-3 and TRBJ2-1; 10 bases are a match to TRBD2. Germline CDR1 ENHRY, CDR2 SYGVKD. Trimming removed 7 bases from V and 3 bases from J; junction bases left unmatched: 15. The CDR3 length is 18 residues. CDR3 residues: CAITRVAPGTSVYNEQFF. The CDR3 nucleotides read TGTGCCATCACCAGAGTAGCCCCCGGGACTAGCGTCTACAATGAGCAGTTCTTC.